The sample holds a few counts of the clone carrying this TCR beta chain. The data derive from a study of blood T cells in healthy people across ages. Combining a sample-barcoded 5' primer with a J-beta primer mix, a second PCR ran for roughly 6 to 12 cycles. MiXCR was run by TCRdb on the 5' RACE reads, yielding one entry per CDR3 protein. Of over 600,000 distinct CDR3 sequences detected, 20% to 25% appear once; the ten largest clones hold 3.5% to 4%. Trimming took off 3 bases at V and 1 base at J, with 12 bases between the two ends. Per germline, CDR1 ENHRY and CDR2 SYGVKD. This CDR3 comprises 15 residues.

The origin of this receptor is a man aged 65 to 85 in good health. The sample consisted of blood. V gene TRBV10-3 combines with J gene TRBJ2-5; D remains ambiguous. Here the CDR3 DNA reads TGTGCCATCAGTGAAGGGTCTTACCCCCAAGAGACCCAGTACTTC. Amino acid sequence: CAISEGSYPQETQYF.